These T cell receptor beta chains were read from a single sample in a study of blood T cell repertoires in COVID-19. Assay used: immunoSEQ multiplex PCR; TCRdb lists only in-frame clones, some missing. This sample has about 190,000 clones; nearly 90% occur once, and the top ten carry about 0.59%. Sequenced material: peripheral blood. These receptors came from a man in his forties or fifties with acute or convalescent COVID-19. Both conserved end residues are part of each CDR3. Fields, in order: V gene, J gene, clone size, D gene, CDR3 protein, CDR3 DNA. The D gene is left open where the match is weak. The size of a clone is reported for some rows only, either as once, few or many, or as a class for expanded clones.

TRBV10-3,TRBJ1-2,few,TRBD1,CAIRDQQGYVGNGYTF,TGTGCCATCAGGGACCAACAGGGGTATGTCGGGAATGGCTACACCTTC
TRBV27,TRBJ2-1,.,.,CASSLRTPNNEQFF,TGTGCCAGCAGTTTACGGACACCGAACAATGAGCAGTTCTTC
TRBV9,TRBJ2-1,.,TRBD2,CASSVAGGSYNEQFF,TGTGCCAGCAGCGTAGCGGGGGGGTCCTACAATGAGCAGTTCTTC
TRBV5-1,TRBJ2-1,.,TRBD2,CASSLGGRANEQFF,TGCGCCAGCAGCCTGGGCGGGAGGGCCAATGAGCAGTTCTTC
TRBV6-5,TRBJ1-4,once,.,CASTLAGEKLFF,TGTGCCAGCACCCTGGCGGGTGAAAAACTGTTTTTT
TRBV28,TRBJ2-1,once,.,CASSLSGPTHGYNEQFF,TGTGCCAGCAGTTTAAGCGGACCAACCCACGGGTACAATGAGCAGTTCTTC
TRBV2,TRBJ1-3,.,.,CASRDSALGNTIYF,TGTGCCAGCAGGGACAGCGCACTTGGAAACACCATATATTTT
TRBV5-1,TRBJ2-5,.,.,CASSLSAGQETQYF,TGCGCCAGCAGCTTGTCGGCGGGTCAAGAGACCCAGTACTTC
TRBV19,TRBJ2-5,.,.,CASSIGLDPKTQYF,TGTGCCAGTAGTATAGGACTAGACCCGAAGACCCAGTACTTC
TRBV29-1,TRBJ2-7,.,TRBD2,CSVSPGTSGSYEQYF,TGCAGCGTTTCCCCCGGGACTAGCGGGAGCTACGAGCAGTACTTC
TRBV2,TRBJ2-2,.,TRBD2,CASKTGLANTGELFF,TGTGCCAGCAAGACGGGACTAGCGAACACCGGGGAGCTGTTTTTT
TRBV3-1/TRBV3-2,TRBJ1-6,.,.,CASSQVRANSPLHF,TGTGCCAGCAGCCAAGTGAGGGCCAACTCACCCCTCCACTTT
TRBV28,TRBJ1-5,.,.,CASSFGQGRVQPQHF,TGTGCCAGCAGTTTTGGTCAGGGTAGGGTCCAGCCCCAGCATTTT
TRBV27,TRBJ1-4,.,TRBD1,CASSPGQGSGKLFF,TGTGCCAGCAGTCCTGGACAGGGGAGTGGAAAACTGTTTTTT
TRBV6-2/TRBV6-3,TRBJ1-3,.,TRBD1,CASRYRGSGNTIYF,TGTGCCAGCAGATACAGGGGGTCTGGAAACACCATATATTTT
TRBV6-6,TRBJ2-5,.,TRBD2,CASSSGRGETQYF,TGTGCCAGCAGTAGCGGGAGGGGAGAGACCCAGTACTTC
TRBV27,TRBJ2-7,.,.,CASSPLDSLYEQYF,TGTGCCAGCAGTCCTTTAGACAGCCTCTACGAGCAGTACTTC
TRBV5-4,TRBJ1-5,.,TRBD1,CASSLGGTGSSNQPQHF,TGTGCCAGCAGCTTGGGTGGGACAGGGTCAAGCAATCAGCCCCAGCATTTT
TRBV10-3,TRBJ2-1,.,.,CAISQRLGFNNEQFF,TGTGCCATCAGTCAGAGACTAGGCTTTAACAATGAGCAGTTCTTC
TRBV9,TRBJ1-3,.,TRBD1,CASSAPGQGNSGNTIYF,TGTGCCAGCAGCGCCCCAGGACAGGGGAATTCTGGAAACACCATATATTTT
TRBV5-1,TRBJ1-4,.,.,CASSLGQTFATNEKLFF,TGCGCCAGCAGCTTGGGACAGACATTTGCAACTAATGAAAAACTGTTTTTT
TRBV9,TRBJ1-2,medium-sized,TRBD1,CASSVDRGQGYTF,TGTGCCAGCAGCGTAGACAGGGGTCAAGGCTACACCTTC
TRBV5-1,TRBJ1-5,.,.,CASSLDSNSNQPQHF,TGCGCCAGCAGCTTGGACAGTAATAGCAATCAGCCCCAGCATTTT
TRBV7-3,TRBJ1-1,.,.,CASSQDRNTEAFF,TGTGCCAGCAGCCAGGACAGGAACACTGAAGCTTTCTTT
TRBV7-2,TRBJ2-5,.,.,CASSLADLGAQYF,TGTGCCAGCAGCTTAGCGGATTTGGGCGCCCAGTACTTC
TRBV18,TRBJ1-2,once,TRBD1,CASSPPGQGAAGYTF,TGTGCCAGCTCACCACCGGGACAGGGGGCAGCTGGCTACACCTTC
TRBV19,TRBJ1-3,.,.,CASSTGTLSGNTIYF,TGTGCCAGTAGTACAGGAACCCTTTCTGGAAACACCATATATTTT
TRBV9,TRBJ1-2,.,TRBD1,CASSVGQGLGYGYTF,TGTGCCAGCAGCGTTGGACAGGGGTTAGGCTATGGCTACACCTTC
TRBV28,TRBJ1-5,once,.,CASSLNLQPQHF,TGTGCCAGCAGTTTGAACTTGCAGCCCCAGCATTTT
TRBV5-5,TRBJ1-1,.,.,CASSLGGHTEAFF,TGTGCCAGCAGCTTGGGGGGGCACACTGAAGCTTTCTTT
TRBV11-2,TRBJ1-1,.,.,CASSLARGYTEAFF,TGTGCCAGCAGCTTAGCCAGGGGTTACACTGAAGCTTTCTTT
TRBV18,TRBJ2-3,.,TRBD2,CASSPRGGGADTQYF,TGTGCCAGCTCACCACGCGGGGGAGGCGCAGATACGCAGTATTTT
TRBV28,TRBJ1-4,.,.,CASSSARVVFF,TGTGCCAGCAGTTCCGCTCGGGTGGTGTTTTTT
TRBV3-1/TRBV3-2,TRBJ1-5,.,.,CASSQGAGVNQPQHF,TGTGCCAGCAGCCAAGGGGCAGGGGTTAATCAGCCCCAGCATTTT
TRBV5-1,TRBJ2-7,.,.,CASSLVAGSYEQYF,TGCGCCAGCAGCTTGGTCGCGGGCTCCTACGAGCAGTACTTC
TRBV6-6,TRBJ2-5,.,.,CASGASATQETQYF,TGTGCCAGCGGTGCAAGCGCCACCCAAGAGACCCAGTACTTC
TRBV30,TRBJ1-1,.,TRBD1,CAWSANRGAGNTEAFF,TGTGCCTGGAGTGCAAACAGGGGAGCGGGGAACACTGAAGCTTTCTTT
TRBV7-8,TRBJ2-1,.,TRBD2,CASSSLKPPGTKLFF,TGTGCCAGCAGCTCGCTGAAACCCCCCGGGACTAAGCTGTTCTTC
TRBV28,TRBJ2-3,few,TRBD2,CASSLSLGLAGVTDTQYF,TGTGCCAGCAGTTTAAGTTTAGGGCTAGCGGGAGTTACAGATACGCAGTATTTT
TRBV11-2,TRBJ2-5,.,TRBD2,CASSLSAGGPETQYF,TGTGCCAGCAGCTTATCGGCGGGGGGGCCCGAGACCCAGTACTTC
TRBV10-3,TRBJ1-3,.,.,CAISEFPRTDSGNTIYF,TGTGCCATCAGTGAGTTTCCGAGGACAGACTCTGGAAACACCATATATTTT
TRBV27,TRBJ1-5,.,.,CASSLTLSNQPQHF,TGTGCCAGCAGCTTGACACTGAGCAATCAGCCCCAGCATTTT
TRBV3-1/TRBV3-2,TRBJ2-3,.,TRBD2,CASSQGLAGVGTQYF,TGTGCCAGCAGCCAAGGACTAGCGGGGGTGGGTACGCAGTATTTT
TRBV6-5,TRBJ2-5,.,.,CASSRLLAVGETQYF,TGTGCCAGCAGCCGCCTACTAGCTGTGGGAGAGACCCAGTACTTC
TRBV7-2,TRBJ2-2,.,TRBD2,CASSLVAGGAGELFF,TGTGCCAGCAGCTTAGTAGCTGGGGGGGCCGGGGAGCTGTTTTTT
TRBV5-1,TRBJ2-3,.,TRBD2,CASSRIGLAGAPDTQYF,TGCGCCAGCAGCCGGATAGGACTAGCTGGCGCTCCAGATACGCAGTATTTT
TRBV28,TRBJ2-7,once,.,CASSLGGTAYEQYF,TGTGCCAGCAGTTTAGGCGGGACGGCCTACGAGCAGTACTTC
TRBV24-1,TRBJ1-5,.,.,CATGTQGLNQPQHF,TGTGCCACCGGGACCCAGGGGCTCAATCAGCCCCAGCATTTT
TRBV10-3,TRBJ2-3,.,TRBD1,CAISKTGGSDTQYF,TGTGCCATCAGCAAGACAGGGGGGTCAGATACGCAGTATTTT
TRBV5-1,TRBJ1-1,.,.,CASSDDQLTLNTEAFF,TGCGCCAGCAGCGATGACCAATTGACTTTGAACACTGAAGCTTTCTTT
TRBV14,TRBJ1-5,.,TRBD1,CASRGIEGGPNQPQHF,TGTGCCAGCAGAGGGATCGAAGGGGGCCCCAATCAGCCCCAGCATTTT
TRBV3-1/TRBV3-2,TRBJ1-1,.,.,CASSQIGQEAFF,TGTGCCAGCAGCCAAATAGGACAGGAAGCTTTCTTT
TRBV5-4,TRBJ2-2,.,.,CASSFSWFESTGELFF,TGTGCCAGCAGCTTTTCCTGGTTCGAGAGTACCGGGGAGCTGTTTTTT
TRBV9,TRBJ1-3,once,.,CASSVETGPGNTIYF,TGTGCCAGCAGCGTAGAAACAGGCCCTGGAAACACCATATATTTT
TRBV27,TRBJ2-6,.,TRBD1,CASSDLPGQGAGANVLTF,TGTGCCAGCAGTGATCTCCCGGGACAGGGGGCTGGGGCCAACGTCCTGACTTTC
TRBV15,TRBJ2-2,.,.,CATSTGRELFF,TGTGCCACCAGCACAGGGCGGGAGCTGTTTTTT
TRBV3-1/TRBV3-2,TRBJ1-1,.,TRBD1,CASSPRDRDTEAFF,TGTGCCAGCAGCCCCCGGGACAGGGACACTGAAGCTTTCTTT